Below, one T cell receptor (beta chain) is given with its context. This sample stems from a study of blood T cell repertoires in COVID-19. Whole-study context: The samples span acute and convalescent COVID-19 from the United States, Italy and Spain. Nucleic acid was either cDNA or gDNA, and it came from T cells, B-cell-depleted T cells, or PBMCs.

Data came from immunoSEQ multiplex PCR; TCRdb stores just in-frame clones and leaves some out. The sample contains around 230,000 clones, almost 85% of which appear only once. The source material was peripheral blood. This receptor was obtained from a man aged 50 or older with COVID-19, enrolled during active disease.

The CDR3 sequence is CASSNPGGVSYNEQFF. DNA of the CDR3: TGTGCCAGCAGCAATCCCGGCGGGGTCTCCTACAATGAGCAGTTCTTC. The rearrangement uses TRBV6-2 or TRBV6-3 and TRBJ2-1; weak D call: TRBD2 (6 bases). The CDR3 contains 16 residues. V gave up 6 bases and J gave up 0 bases, with 15 bases separating them. The germline V gene has CDR1 MNHEY and CDR2 SVGEGT.